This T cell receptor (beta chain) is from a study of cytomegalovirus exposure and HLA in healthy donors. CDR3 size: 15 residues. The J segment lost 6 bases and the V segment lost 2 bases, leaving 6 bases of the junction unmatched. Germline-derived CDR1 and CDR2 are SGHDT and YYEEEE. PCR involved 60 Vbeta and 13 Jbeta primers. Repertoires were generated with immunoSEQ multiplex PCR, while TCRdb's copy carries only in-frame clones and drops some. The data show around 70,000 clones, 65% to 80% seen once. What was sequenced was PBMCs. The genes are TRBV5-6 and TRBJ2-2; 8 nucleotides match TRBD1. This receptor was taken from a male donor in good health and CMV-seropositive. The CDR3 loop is CASSFGQGASGELFF. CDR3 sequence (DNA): TGTGCCAGCAGCTTCGGGCAGGGGGCATCCGGGGAGCTGTTTTTT.